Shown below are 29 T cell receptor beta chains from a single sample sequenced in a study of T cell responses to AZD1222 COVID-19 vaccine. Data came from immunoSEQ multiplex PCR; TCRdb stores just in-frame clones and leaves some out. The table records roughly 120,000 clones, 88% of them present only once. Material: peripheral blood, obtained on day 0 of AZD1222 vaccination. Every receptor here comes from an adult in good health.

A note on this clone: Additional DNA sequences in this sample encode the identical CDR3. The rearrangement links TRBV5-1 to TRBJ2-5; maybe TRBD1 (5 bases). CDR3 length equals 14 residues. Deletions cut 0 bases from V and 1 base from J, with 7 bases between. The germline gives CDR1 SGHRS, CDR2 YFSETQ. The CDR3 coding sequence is TGCGCCAGCAGCTTGGGGACACTCCAAGAGACCCAGTACTTC. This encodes CASSLGTLQETQYF.

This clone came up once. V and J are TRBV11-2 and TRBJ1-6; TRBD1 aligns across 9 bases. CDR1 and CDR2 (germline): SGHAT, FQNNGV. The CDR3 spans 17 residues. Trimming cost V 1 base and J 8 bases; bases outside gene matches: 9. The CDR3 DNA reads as TGTGCCAGCAGCTTAGCGGGGACAGGGTCGTGGGATTCACCCCTCCACTTT. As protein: CASSLAGTGSWDSPLHF.

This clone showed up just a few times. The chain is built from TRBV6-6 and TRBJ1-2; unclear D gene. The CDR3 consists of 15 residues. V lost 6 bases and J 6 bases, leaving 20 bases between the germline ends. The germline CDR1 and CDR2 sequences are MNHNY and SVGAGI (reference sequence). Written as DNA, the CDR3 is TGTGCCAGCAGCATGCCCGGGCCCGGGCTGGATGGCTACACCTTC. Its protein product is CASSMPGPGLDGYTF.

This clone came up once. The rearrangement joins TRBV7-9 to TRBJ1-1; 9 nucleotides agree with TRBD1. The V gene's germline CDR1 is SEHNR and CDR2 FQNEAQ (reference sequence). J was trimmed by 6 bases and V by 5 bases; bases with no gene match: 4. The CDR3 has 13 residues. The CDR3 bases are TGTGCCAGCAGCACCCGACAGGGGGCTGAAGCTTTCTTT. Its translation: CASSTRQGAEAFF.

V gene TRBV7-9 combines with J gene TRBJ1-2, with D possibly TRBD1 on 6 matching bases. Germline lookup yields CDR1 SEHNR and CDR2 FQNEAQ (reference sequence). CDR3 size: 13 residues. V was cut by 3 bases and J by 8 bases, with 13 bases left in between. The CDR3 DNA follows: TGTGCCAGCAGCTTGGCGGGGGCGGAGGGCTACACCTTC. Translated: CASSLAGAEGYTF.

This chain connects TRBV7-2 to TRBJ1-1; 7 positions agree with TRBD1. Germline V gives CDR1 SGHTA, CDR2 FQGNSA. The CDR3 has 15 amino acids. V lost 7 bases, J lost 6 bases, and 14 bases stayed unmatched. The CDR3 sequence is CASIMAYRGRSEAFF. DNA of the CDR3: TGTGCCAGCATCATGGCGTACAGGGGACGGTCTGAAGCTTTCTTT.

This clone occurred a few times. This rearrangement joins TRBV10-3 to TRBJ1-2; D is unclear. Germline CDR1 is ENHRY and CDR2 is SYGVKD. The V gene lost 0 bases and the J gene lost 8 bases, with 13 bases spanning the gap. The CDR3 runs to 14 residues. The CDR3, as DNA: TGTGCCATCAGTGAGTCCCTTACCCGAGGCGGCTACACCTTC. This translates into CAISESLTRGGYTF.

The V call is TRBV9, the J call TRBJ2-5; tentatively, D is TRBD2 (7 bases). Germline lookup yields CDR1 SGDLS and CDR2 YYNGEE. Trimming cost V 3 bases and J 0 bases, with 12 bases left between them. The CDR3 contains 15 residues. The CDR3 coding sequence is TGTGCCAGCAGCGGGGGCGGGGGCCACCAAGAGACCCAGTACTTC. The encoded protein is CASSGGGGHQETQYF.

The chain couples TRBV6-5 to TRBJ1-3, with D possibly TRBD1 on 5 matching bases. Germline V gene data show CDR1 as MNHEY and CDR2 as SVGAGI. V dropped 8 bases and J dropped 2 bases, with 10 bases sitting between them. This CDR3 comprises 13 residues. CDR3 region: CASPGGAGNTIYF. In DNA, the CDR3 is TGTGCCAGCCCCGGAGGGGCTGGAAACACCATATATTTT.

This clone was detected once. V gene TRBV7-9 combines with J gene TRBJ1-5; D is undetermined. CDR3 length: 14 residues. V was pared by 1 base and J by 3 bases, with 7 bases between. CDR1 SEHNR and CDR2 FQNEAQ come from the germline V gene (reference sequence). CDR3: CASSLEGLNQPQHF. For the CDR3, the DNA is TGTGCCAGCAGCTTAGAGGGCCTCAATCAGCCCCAGCATTTT.

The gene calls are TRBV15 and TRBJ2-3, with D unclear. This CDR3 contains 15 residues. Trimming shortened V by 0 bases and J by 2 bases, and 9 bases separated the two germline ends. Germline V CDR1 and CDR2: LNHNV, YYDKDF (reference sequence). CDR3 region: CATSRDLVSTDTQYF. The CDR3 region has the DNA TGTGCCACCAGCAGAGATCTAGTCTCCACAGATACGCAGTATTTT.

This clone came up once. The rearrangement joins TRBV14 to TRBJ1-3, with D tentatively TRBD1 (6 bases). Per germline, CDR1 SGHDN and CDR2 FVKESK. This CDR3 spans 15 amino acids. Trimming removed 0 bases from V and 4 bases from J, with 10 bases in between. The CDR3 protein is CASSQEGTKGNTIYF. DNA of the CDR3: TGTGCCAGCAGCCAAGAAGGGACAAAAGGAAACACCATATATTTT.

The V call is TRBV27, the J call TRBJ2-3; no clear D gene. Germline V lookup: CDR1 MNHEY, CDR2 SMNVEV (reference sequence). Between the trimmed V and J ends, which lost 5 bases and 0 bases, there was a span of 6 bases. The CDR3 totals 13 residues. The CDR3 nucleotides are TGTGCCAGCAGTCCCTTTAGCACAGATACGCAGTATTTT. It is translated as CASSPFSTDTQYF.

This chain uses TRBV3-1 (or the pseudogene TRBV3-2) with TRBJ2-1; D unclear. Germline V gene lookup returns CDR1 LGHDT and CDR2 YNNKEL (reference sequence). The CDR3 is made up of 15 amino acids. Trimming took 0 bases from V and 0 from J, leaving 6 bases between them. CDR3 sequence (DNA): TGTGCCAGCAGCCAAGAGCACAGCTCCTACAATGAGCAGTTCTTC. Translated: CASSQEHSSYNEQFF.

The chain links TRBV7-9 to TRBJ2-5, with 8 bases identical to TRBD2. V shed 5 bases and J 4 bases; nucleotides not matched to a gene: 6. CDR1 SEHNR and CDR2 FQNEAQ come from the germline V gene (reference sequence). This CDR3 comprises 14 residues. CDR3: CASSPPGGGETQYF. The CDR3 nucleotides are TGTGCCAGCAGCCCGCCCGGGGGGGGAGAGACCCAGTACTTC.

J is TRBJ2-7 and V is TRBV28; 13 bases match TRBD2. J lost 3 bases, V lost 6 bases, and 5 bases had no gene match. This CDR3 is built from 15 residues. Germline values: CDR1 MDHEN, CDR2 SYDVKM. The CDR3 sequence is CASRPGLAGVYEQYF. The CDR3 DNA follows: TGTGCCAGCAGACCTGGACTAGCGGGGGTCTACGAGCAGTACTTC. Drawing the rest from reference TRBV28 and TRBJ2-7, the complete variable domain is DVKVTQSSRYLVKRTGEKVFLECVQDMDHENMFWYRQDPGLGLRLIYFSYDVKMKEKGDIPEGYSVSREKKERFSLILESASTNQTSMYLCASRPGLAGVYEQYFGPGTRLTVT.

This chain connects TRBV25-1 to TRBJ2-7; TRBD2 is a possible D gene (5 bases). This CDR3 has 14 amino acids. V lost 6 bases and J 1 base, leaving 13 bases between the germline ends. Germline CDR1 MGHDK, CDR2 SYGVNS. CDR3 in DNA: TGTGCCAGCAGGGGGTGGGGAGCTTCCTACGAGCAGTACTTC. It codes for CASRGWGASYEQYF.

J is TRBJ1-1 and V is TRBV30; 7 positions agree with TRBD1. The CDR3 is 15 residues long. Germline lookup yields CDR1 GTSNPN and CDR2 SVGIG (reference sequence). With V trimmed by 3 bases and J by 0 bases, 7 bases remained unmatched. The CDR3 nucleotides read TGTGCCTGGAGCCGTAAAGGGGGCATGAACACTGAAGCTTTCTTT. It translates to CAWSRKGGMNTEAFF.

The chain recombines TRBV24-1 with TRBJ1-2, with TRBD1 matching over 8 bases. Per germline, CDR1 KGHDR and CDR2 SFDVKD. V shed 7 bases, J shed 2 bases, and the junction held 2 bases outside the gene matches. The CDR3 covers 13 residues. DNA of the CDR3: TGTGCCACCAGCCGGACAGGGAACTATGGCTACACCTTC. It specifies CATSRTGNYGYTF.

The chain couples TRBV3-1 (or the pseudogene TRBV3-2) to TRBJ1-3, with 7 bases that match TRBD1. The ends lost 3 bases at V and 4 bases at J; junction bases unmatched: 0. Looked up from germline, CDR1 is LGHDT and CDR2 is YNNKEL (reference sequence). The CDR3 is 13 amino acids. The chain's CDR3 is CASSQTGGNTIYF. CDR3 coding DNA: TGTGCCAGCAGCCAGACAGGGGGAAACACCATATATTTT.

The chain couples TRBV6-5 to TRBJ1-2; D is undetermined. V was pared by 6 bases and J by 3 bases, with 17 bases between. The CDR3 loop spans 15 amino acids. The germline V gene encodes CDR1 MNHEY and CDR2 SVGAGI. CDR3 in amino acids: CASRSVAGNDYGYTF. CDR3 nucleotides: TGTGCCAGCAGATCCGTGGCCGGGAACGACTATGGCTACACCTTC.

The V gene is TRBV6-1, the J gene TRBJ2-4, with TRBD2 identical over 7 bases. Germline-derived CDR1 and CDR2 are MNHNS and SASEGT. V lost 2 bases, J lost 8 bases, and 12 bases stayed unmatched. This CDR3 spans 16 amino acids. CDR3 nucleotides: TGTGCCAGCAGTGAAACAACGGCTAGCGGAAGGGACATTCAGTACTTC. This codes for CASSETTASGRDIQYF.

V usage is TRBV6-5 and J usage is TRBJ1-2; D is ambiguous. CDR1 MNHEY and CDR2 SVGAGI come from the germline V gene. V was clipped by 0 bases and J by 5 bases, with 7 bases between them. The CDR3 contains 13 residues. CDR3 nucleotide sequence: TGTGCCAGCAGTTACTCGGAAGGGTATGGCTACACCTTC. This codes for CASSYSEGYGYTF.

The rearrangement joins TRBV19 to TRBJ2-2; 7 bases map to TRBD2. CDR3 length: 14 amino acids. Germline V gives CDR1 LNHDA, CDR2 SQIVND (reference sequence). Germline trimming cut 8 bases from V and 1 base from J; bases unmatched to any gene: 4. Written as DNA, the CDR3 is TGTGCCAGTTCTGGGACTATGAACACCGGGGAGCTGTTTTTT. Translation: CASSGTMNTGELFF.

The CDR3 region has the DNA TGTGCCAGCAGCTTTCTCCCGCCCACTAGCGGGAACACCGGGGAGCTGTTTTTT. Its protein is CASSFLPPTSGNTGELFF. This sequence joins TRBV5-5 and TRBJ2-2, with 8 nucleotides matching TRBD2. This CDR3 contains 18 residues. Looked up from germline, CDR1 is SGHKS and CDR2 is YYEKEE (reference sequence). The J segment lost 1 base and the V segment lost 2 bases, leaving 10 bases of the junction unmatched.

The CDR3 DNA is TGTGCCACCACCTCGGGCGGAGCCACCGGGGAGCTGTTTTTT. Translating gives CATTSGGATGELFF. This sequence joins TRBV24-1 and TRBJ2-2, with unresolved D. From germline, CDR1 is KGHDR and CDR2 SFDVKD. The CDR3 is 14 residues long. Trimming took 8 bases from V and 4 from J, leaving 13 bases between them.

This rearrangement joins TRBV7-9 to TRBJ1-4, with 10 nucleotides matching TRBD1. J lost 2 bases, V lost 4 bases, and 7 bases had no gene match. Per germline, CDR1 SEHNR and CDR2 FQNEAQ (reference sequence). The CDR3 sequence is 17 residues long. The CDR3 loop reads CASSSYRDRGTNEKLFF. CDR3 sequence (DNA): TGTGCCAGCAGCTCCTACCGGGACAGGGGTACTAATGAAAAACTGTTTTTT.

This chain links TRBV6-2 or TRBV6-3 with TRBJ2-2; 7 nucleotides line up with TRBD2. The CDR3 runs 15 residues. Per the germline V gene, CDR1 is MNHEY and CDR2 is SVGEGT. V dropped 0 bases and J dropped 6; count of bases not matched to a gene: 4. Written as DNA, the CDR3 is TGTGCCAGCAGTTACTCTCCAGGGAGGGCCGGGGAGCTGTTTTTT. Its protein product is CASSYSPGRAGELFF.

CDR3 in amino acids: CASSHDQGANQPQHF. CDR3 DNA sequence: TGTGCCAGCAGCCATGACCAGGGGGCCAATCAGCCCCAGCATTTT. The chain links TRBV3-1 (or the pseudogene TRBV3-2) to TRBJ1-5, with TRBD1 matching over 8 bases. J was trimmed by 3 bases and V by 3 bases; bases with no gene match: 4. CDR3 length: 15 residues. Germline assignment: CDR1 LGHDT and CDR2 YNNKEL (reference sequence).